This T cell receptor beta chain emerged from a study of CD8 T cells in Susac syndrome. RNA in amounts of roughly 0.45 to 1 ug was reverse transcribed with random hexamers. One entry per CDR3 protein, called by TCRdb with MiXCR from the immunoSEQ multiplex PCR reads. The sample contains nearly 200,000 distinct CDR3 sequences, over 90% of which appear only once. Trimming removed 3 bases at V and 5 bases at J, with 5 bases between. The length of the CDR3 is 11 residues. Germline lookup yields CDR1 SEHNR and CDR2 FQNEAQ (reference sequence). CD8+ and CD4+ T cells circulating in blood were sequenced for TCR beta.

The source of this sequence is a human donor with multiple sclerosis. Sequences were obtained from CD4+ T cells from PBMCs. The chain employs TRBV7-9 and TRBJ2-7; TRBD2 might be the D (5 bases). The CDR3 sequence is CASSFGDEQYF. The CDR3 DNA is TGTGCCAGCAGCTTCGGGGACGAGCAGTACTTC. Full variable domain (missing parts from reference TRBV7-9 and TRBJ2-7): DTGVSQNPRHKITKRGQNVTFRCDPISEHNRLYWYRQTLGQGPEFLTYFQNEAQLEKSRLLSDRFSAERPKGSFSTLEIQRTEQGDSAMYLCASSFGDEQYFGPGTRLTVT.